This T cell receptor (beta chain) was recorded in a study of siplizumab effects on memory and regulatory T cells. Assay: immunoSEQ multiplex PCR; the TCRdb copy retains only in-frame clones and omits some. The sample consists of under 100,000 clones, approximately 90% of them appearing once. General observations from the study: It was never confirmed that proliferating Tregs from siplizumab cultures were suppressive. Proliferating CD4+ or CD8+ clones, roughly 75-95% of them, lacked an assignable naive or memory phenotype. Sequences below about 10^-5 frequency were poorly captured, limiting mapping of alloreactive clones. Among sequences traceable to unstimulated CD4+ memory cells, alloreactive ones were significantly reduced by siplizumab.

Points on this clone: Its antigen is unidentified.

V lost 6 bases and J 4 bases, leaving 13 bases between the germline ends. Germline V gene data show CDR1 as SGHVS and CDR2 as FNYEAQ. The CDR3 contains 15 residues. The source is a human donor in good health. Sequencing used Tregs sorted from blood. The chain links TRBV7-6 to TRBJ1-6; tentatively, D is TRBD1 (5 bases). Written as DNA, the CDR3 is TGTGCCAGCAGAGTGACAGCAAGTTATAATTCACCCCTCCACTTT. It codes for CASRVTASYNSPLHF.